These T cell receptor beta chains were read from a single sample in a study of blood T cell repertoires in COVID-19. Clones were sequenced by immunoSEQ multiplex PCR, and TCRdb holds only the in-frame ones, with some missing. In the table there are some 290,000 clones, about 86% of which are singletons. The sequenced sample consisted of peripheral blood. The receptors were gathered from a man between 18 and 29 years old with active or convalescent COVID-19. The CDR3 runs from the conserved cysteine through the conserved F or W. The D gene is left open where the match is weak. Clone sizes are given selectively: once, few, many, or a class where the clone is expanded.

V: TRBV2
length: 13
D: TRBD2
size: few
J: TRBJ2-7
CDR3: CASLTSGGYEQYF
DNA: TGTGCCAGTCTTACTAGCGGGGGTTACGAGCAGTACTTC

V: TRBV24-1
length: 16
D: TRBD1
size: .
J: TRBJ2-1
CDR3: CATSEFEGTGVNEQFF
DNA: TGTGCCACCAGTGAGTTCGAAGGGACAGGGGTCAATGAGCAGTTCTTC

V: TRBV9
length: 15
D: TRBD1
size: .
J: TRBJ2-2
CDR3: CASSPGTANTGELFF
DNA: TGTGCCAGCAGCCCGGGGACAGCGAACACCGGGGAGCTGTTTTTT

V: TRBV9
length: 15
D: TRBD2
size: .
J: TRBJ2-2
CDR3: CASSGLAGTPGELFF
DNA: TGTGCCAGCAGCGGACTAGCGGGGACCCCCGGGGAGCTGTTTTTT

V: TRBV10-3
length: 13
D: .
size: .
J: TRBJ2-2
CDR3: CAIEQENTGELFF
DNA: TGTGCCATCGAGCAGGAGAACACCGGGGAGCTGTTTTTT

V: TRBV6-5
length: 13
D: .
size: .
J: TRBJ1-3
CDR3: CAITGRGGNTIYF
DNA: TGTGCCATCACAGGACGGGGGGGAAACACCATATATTTT

V: TRBV5-1
length: 13
D: .
size: .
J: TRBJ1-2
CDR3: CASSLGQDYGYTF
DNA: TGCGCCAGCAGCTTGGGGCAGGACTATGGCTACACCTTC

V: TRBV12-3/TRBV12-4
length: 13
D: .
size: .
J: TRBJ2-7
CDR3: CASSPSSLYEQYF
DNA: TGTGCCAGCAGCCCGAGTTCCTTATACGAGCAGTACTTC

V: TRBV2
length: 15
D: TRBD2
size: .
J: TRBJ2-7
CDR3: CASSAGLAGTYEQYF
DNA: TGTGCCAGCAGTGCCGGACTAGCGGGCACCTACGAGCAGTACTTC

V: TRBV28
length: 11
D: .
size: .
J: TRBJ2-3
CDR3: CASSFADTQYF
DNA: TGTGCCAGCAGTTTTGCGGATACGCAGTATTTT

V: TRBV5-4
length: 14
D: .
size: .
J: TRBJ2-7
CDR3: CASSLTGGGEEQYF
DNA: TGTGCCAGCAGCCTTACAGGGGGAGGGGAGGAGCAGTACTTC

V: TRBV18
length: 13
D: .
size: .
J: TRBJ2-7
CDR3: CASSPAEGYEQYF
DNA: TGTGCCAGCTCACCAGCAGAGGGCTACGAGCAGTACTTC